Sequencing of this T cell receptor beta chain was carried out in a study of cytomegalovirus exposure and HLA in healthy donors. Germline-derived CDR1 and CDR2 are SNHLY and FYNNEI. The CDR3 consists of 13 residues. Trimming stripped 7 bases from V and 0 bases from J, with 4 bases between. Researchers ran the PCR with 60 Vbeta and 13 Jbeta primers. The repertoire was sequenced with immunoSEQ multiplex PCR; TCRdb's copy has only in-frame clones and lacks some. The sample contains 90,000 to 120,000 clones, around 74% of which appear only once. The clonotype was recovered from a woman between 40 and 50 years old in good health and CMV-seropositive. V usage is TRBV2 and J usage is TRBJ2-6; D not certain. The source material was PBMCs. Here the CDR3 DNA reads TGTGCCAGCACCTTCTCTGGGGCCAACGTCCTGACTTTC. Translation gives CASTFSGANVLTF.